Listed here is a single T cell receptor beta chain. The CDR3 sequence is 16 residues long. Germline CDR1 reads LGHNA; CDR2 reads YNFKEQ. TCRdb re-analyzed the 5' RACE reads; it lists each CDR3 protein once, without DNA. The sample includes 120,000 to 150,000 distinct CDR3 sequences. This entry belongs to a study of T cells expressing NK-cell markers. The sequenced sample was blood T cells: a sorted CD56 or NKG2C T cell subset, CD4+ or CD8+ T cells, or bulk PBMC T cells (not recorded which). The chain recombines TRBV4-2 with TRBJ2-1; the D call from TCRdb, TRBD2, cannot be confirmed without DNA. The sequence was obtained from a man aged 18 to 35 in good health. The CDR3 region is CASSPPLGLADNEQFF.